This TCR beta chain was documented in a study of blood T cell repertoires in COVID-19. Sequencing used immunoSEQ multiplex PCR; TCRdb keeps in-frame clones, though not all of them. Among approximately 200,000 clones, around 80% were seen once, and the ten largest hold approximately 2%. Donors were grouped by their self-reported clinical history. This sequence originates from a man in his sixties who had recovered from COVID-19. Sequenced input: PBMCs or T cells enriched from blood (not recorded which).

The CDR3 is CAWSRTGAYGYTF. In nucleotides, the CDR3 is TGTGCCTGGAGTCGGACAGGGGCCTATGGCTACACCTTC. This chain connects TRBV30 to TRBJ1-2, with 9 bases identical to TRBD1. The CDR3 length is 13 residues. Germline loops: CDR1 GTSNPN, CDR2 SVGIG (reference sequence). Germline trimming cut 2 bases from V and 4 bases from J; bases unmatched to any gene: 2.